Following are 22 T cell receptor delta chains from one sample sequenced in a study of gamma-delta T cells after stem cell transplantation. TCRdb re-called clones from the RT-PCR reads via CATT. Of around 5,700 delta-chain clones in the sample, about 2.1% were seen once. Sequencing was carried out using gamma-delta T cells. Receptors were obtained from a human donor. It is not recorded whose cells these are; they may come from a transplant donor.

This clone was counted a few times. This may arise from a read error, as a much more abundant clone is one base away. The CDR3 sequence: CACDTLGDTGKLIF. CDR3 nucleotides: TGTGCCTGTGACACGCTGGGGGACACCGGTAAACTCATCTTT. This chain joins TRDV2 and TRDJ1; 8 positions agree with TRDD3. This CDR3 region has 14 residues. Germline values: CDR1 GEAIGNYY, CDR2 EKD.

The CDR3: CACDPVGHEADKLIF. CDR3 DNA: TGTGCCTGTGACCCCGTGGGTCACGAGGCCGATAAACTCATCTTT. The chain has TRDV2 and TRDJ1; D call uncertain. V lost 3 bases and J 3 bases, leaving 16 bases between the germline ends. CDR3 length: 15 residues. Germline lookup yields CDR1 GEAIGNYY and CDR2 EKD.

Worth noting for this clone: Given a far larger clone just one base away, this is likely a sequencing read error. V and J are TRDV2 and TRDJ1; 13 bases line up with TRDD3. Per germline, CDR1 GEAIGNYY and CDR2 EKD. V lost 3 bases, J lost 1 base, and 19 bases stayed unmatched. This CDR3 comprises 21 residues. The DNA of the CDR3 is TGTGCCTGTGACCTAATTACTGGGGGATACGGCATTCACCCGGTCACCGATAAACTCATCTTT. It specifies CACDLITGGYGIHPVTDKLIF.

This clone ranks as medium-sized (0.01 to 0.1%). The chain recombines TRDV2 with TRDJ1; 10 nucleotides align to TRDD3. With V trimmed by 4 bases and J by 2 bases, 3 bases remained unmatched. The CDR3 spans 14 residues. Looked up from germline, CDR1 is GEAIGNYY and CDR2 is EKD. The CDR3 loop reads CACERLGDTDKLIF. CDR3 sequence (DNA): TGTGCCTGTGAAAGACTGGGGGATACCGATAAACTCATCTTT.

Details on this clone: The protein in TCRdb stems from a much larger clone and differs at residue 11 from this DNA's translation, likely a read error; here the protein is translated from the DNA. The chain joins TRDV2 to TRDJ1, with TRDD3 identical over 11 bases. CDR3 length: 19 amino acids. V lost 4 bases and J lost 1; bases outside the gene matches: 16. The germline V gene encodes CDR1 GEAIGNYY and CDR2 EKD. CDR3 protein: CACDRLSGGYVGITDKLIF. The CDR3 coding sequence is TGTGCCTGTGATCGTCTCAGTGGGGGATACGTGGGGATCACCGATAAACTCATCTTT.

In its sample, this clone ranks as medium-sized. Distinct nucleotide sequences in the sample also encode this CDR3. CDR3 sequence reads: CACDTVVSSSKTITGGYTDKLIF. In DNA form, the CDR3 reads TGTGCCTGTGACACCGTTGTGTCTTCTTCTAAGACGATTACTGGGGGATACACCGATAAACTCATCTTT. The chain uses TRDV2 and TRDJ1, with 10 nucleotides matching TRDD3. CDR3 length equals 23 residues. CDR1 and CDR2 from the germline V gene are GEAIGNYY and EKD. The V segment lost 0 bases and the J segment 0 bases; nucleotides outside the gene matches: 24.

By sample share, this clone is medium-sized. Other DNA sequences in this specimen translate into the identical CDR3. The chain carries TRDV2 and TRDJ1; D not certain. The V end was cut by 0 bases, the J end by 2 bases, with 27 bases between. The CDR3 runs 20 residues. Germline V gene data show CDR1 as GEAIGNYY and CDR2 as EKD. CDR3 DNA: TGTGCCTGTGACACCGTGGAGTTCGGAGCCCGACTGCGAGAAACCGATAAACTCATCTTT. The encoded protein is CACDTVEFGARLRETDKLIF.

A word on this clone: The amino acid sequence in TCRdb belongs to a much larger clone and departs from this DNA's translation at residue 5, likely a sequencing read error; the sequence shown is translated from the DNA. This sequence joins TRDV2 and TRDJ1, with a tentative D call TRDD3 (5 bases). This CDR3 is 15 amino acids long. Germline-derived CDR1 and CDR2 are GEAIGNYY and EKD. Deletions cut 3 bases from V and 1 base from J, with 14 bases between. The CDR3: CACDALGGLTDKLIF. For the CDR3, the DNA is TGTGCCTGTGACGCCTTAGGGGGCCTCACCGATAAACTCATCTTT.

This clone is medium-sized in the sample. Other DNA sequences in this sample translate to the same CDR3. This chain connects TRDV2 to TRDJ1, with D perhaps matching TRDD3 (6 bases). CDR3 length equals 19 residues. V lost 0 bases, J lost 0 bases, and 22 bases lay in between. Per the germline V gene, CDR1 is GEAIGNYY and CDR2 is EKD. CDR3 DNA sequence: TGTGCCTGTGACACCGTCACTCATCCGGGGGACTTTTACACCGATAAACTCATCTTT. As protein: CACDTVTHPGDFYTDKLIF.

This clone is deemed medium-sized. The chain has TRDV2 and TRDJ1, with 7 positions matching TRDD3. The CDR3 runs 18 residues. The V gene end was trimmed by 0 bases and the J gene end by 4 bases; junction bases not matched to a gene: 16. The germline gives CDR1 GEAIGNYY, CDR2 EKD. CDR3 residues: CACDTVSLGATTRDKLIF. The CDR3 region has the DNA TGTGCCTGTGACACCGTCAGTCTGGGGGCTACAACTCGCGATAAACTCATCTTT.

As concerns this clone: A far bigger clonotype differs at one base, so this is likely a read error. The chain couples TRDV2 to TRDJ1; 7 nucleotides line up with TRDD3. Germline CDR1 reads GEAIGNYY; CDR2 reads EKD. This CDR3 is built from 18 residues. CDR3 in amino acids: CARDTVAGGLQYTDKLIF. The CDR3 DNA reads TGTGCCCGTGACACCGTTGCTGGGGGGTTGCAATACACCGATAAACTCATCTTT.

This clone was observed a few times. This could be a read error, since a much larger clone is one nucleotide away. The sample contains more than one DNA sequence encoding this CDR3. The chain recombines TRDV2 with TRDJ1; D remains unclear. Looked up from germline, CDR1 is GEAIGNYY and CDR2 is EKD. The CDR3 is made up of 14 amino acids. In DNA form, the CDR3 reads TGTGCCTGTGACACCGTTACTCGGACCGACAAACTCATCTTT. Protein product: CACDTVTRTDKLIF.

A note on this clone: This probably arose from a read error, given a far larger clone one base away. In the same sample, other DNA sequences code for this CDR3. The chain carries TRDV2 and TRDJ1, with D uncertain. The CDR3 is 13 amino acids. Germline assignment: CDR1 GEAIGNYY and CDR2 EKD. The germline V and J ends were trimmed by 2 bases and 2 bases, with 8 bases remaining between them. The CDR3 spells CACDRLGTDKLIF. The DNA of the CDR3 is TGTGCCTGTGACAGACTCGGGACCGATAAACTCATCTTT.

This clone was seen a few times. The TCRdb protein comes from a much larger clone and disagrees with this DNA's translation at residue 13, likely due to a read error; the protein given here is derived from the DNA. The CDR3 here is CACDLLGSLTAQPFF. CDR3 nucleotide sequence: TGTGCCTGTGACTTACTGGGCTCTTTGACAGCACAACCCTTCTTT. The chain combines TRDV2 with TRDJ2, with a tentative D call TRDD3 (6 bases). The V gene's germline CDR1 is GEAIGNYY and CDR2 EKD. This CDR3 is 15 amino acids long.

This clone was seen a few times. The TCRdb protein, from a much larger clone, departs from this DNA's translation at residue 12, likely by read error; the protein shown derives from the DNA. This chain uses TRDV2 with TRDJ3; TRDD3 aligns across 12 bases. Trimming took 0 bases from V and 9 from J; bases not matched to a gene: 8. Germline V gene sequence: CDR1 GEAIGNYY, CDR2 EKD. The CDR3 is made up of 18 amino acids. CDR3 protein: CACDTVLGDTRGTRQMFF. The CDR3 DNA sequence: TGTGCCTGTGACACCGTGCTGGGGGATACGCGGGGCACCCGACAGATGTTTTTC.

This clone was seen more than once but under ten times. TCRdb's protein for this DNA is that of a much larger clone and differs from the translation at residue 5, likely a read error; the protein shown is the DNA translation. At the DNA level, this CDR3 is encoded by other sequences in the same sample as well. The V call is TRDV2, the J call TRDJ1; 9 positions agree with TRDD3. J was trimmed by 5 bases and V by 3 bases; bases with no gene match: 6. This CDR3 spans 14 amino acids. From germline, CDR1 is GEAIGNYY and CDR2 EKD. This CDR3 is CACDPLLGEDKLIF. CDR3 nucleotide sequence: TGTGCCTGTGACCCATTACTGGGGGAAGATAAACTCATCTTT.

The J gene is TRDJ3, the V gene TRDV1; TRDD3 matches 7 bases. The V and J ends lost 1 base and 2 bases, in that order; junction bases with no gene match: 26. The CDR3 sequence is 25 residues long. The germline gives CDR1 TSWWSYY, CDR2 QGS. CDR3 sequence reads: CALGEQFLIPGGYGANTWDTRQMFF. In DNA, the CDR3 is TGTGCTCTTGGGGAACAATTCCTTATTCCTGGGGGCTACGGGGCAAATACCTGGGACACCCGACAGATGTTTTTC.

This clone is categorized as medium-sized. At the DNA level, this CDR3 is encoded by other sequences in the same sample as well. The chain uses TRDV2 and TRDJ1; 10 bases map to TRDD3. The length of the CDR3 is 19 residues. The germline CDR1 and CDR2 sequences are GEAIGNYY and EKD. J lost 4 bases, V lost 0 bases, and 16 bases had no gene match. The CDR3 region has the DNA TGTGCCTGTGACACCCTGAGAGGGGGATACGCGGGGAGTGTCGATAAACTCATCTTT. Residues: CACDTLRGGYAGSVDKLIF.

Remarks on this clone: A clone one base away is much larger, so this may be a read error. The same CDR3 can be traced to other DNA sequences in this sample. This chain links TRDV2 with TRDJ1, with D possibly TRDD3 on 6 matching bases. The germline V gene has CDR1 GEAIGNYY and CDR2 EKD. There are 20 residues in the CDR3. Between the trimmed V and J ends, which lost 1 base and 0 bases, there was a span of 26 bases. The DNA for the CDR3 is TGTGCCTGTGACACGGTGGGAATCTGGGGTGTAGCGGGGTACACCGATAAACTCATCTTT. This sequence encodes CACDTVGIWGVAGYTDKLIF.

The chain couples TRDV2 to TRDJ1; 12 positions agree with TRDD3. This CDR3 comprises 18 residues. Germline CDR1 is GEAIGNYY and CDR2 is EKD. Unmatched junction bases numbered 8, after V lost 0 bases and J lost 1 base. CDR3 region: CACDTVLGDTWGTDKLIF. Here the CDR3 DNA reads TGTGCCTGTGACACCGTACTGGGGGATACATGGGGCACCGATAAACTCATCTTT.

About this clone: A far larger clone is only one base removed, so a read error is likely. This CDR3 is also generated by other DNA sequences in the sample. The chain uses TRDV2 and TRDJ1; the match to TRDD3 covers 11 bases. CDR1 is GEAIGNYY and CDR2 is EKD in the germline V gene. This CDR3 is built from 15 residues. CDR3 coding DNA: TGTGCCTGCGACAACTGGGGGATAAGCACCGATAAACTCATCTTT. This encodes CACDNWGISTDKLIF.

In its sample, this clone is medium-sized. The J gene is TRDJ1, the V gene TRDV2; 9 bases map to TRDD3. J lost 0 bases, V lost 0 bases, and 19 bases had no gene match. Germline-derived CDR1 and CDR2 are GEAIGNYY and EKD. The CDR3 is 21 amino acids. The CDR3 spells CACDTVGVSLDWGTDTDKLIF. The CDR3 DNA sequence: TGTGCCTGTGACACCGTCGGGGTCTCCCTTGACTGGGGGACCGACACCGATAAACTCATCTTT.